Below are 14 T cell receptor beta chains sequenced from a single sample in a study of T cells in Graves' hyperthyroidism and ophthalmopathy. RNA transcripts gave rise to amplified TCR beta CDR3 regions. The primer set for the first-round RT-PCR of the TCR CDR3 was HTBI. TCRdb reprocessed the multiplex PCR reads via MiXCR and lists one record per CDR3 protein. The sample lists 550,000 to 850,000 distinct CDR3 sequences; around 20% were seen once. Specimen: blood. These receptors all come from a woman aged 45-60 years with Graves' hyperthyroidism that later progressed to Graves' ophthalmopathy.

This clonotype was picked up a small number of times. The chain employs TRBV6-1 and TRBJ1-2; 9 bases are a match to TRBD1. V shed 7 bases and J 7 bases; nucleotides not matched to a gene: 7. This CDR3 is built from 13 residues. Germline CDR1 reads MNHNS; CDR2 reads SASEGT. The CDR3 is CASNRDRASGYTF. The CDR3 DNA sequence: TGTGCCAGCAACCGGGACAGGGCCTCTGGCTACACCTTC.

This clonotype was counted many times. The CDR3 nucleotides read TGTGCCATCAGAGCCCCGGGACAGGGGGAGGCTTATGGCTACACCTTC. This codes for CAIRAPGQGEAYGYTF. The rearrangement links TRBV10-3 to TRBJ1-2; the match to TRBD1 covers 11 bases. This CDR3 comprises 16 residues. The ends lost 6 bases at V and 5 bases at J; junction bases unmatched: 11. Germline V gene lookup returns CDR1 ENHRY and CDR2 SYGVKD.

This clonotype was observed many times. The gene calls are TRBV11-3 and TRBJ1-1, with D possibly TRBD1 on 6 matching bases. The CDR3 has 12 residues. Germline V gene lookup returns CDR1 SGHNT and CDR2 YENEEA. Deletions cut 5 bases from V and 9 bases from J, with 13 bases between. The CDR3 DNA is TGTGCCAGCAGCGCTAACAGGGCTCAAGCTTTCTTT. Translating it yields CASSANRAQAFF.

Here the CDR3 reads CASSPGLAGQYF. CDR3 in DNA: TGTGCCAGCAGCCCGGGACTAGCCGGCCAGTACTTC. The chain recombines TRBV3-1 with TRBJ2-5; 9 bases are a match to TRBD2. This CDR3 is built from 12 residues. Per germline, CDR1 LGHDT and CDR2 YNNKEL (reference sequence). J lost 10 bases, V lost 4 bases, and 4 bases had no gene match.

This clonotype was observed many times. The rearrangement links TRBV20-1 to TRBJ1-5; the D is unclear. Between the trimmed V and J ends, which lost 6 bases and 5 bases, there was a span of 14 bases. The CDR3 sequence is 13 residues long. The germline V gene encodes CDR1 DFQATT and CDR2 SNEGSKA (reference sequence). The CDR3 sequence is CSAIYSVDQPQHF. The DNA for the CDR3 is TGCAGTGCCATCTACAGCGTTGATCAGCCCCAGCATTTT.

This clonotype was found a few times. The V call is TRBV20-1, the J call TRBJ2-1; 14 bases map to TRBD2. CDR3 size: 17 residues. Trimming took 5 bases from V and 0 from J; bases not matched to a gene: 6. Looked up from germline, CDR1 is DFQATT and CDR2 is SNEGSKA (reference sequence). Here the CDR3 reads CSAATSGGGSSYNEQFF. The CDR3 DNA is TGCAGTGCTGCGACTAGCGGGGGGGGAAGCTCCTACAATGAGCAGTTCTTC.

This clonotype occurred a few times. The chain joins TRBV9 to TRBJ2-7; D tentatively reads TRBD1 or TRBD2 (5 bases each). The CDR3 sequence is 15 residues long. Germline lookup yields CDR1 SGDLS and CDR2 YYNGEE. Trimming removed 4 bases from V and 2 bases from J, with 16 bases in between. CDR3 protein: CASSLLGTAAYEQYF. For the CDR3, the DNA is TGTGCCAGCAGCCTACTCGGGACGGCTGCCTACGAGCAGTACTTC.

About this clonotype: Given a much more abundant clone one base away, this may be a read error. Here the CDR3 reads CASSQGDWGNERFF. CDR3 nucleotides: TGTGCCAGCAGCCAAGGGGACTGGGGCAATGAGCGGTTCTTC. The chain has TRBV3-1 and TRBJ2-1, with a possible D match to TRBD2 (6 bases). The CDR3 is 14 residues long. Germline values: CDR1 LGHDT, CDR2 YNNKEL (reference sequence).

The chain joins TRBV7-6 to TRBJ2-6; D unclear. The length of the CDR3 is 16 residues. Germline lookup yields CDR1 SGHVS and CDR2 FNYEAQ. V dropped 5 bases and J dropped 0 bases, with 11 bases sitting between them. The CDR3 reads CASSPLVGSGANVLTF. CDR3 nucleotide sequence: TGTGCCAGCAGCCCCCTGGTAGGCTCTGGGGCCAACGTCCTGACTTTC.

The rearrangement joins TRBV4-1 to TRBJ2-5; D might be TRBD1 (6 bases). This CDR3 region has 14 residues. The germline V gene has CDR1 MGHRA and CDR2 YSYEKL. Trimming removed 3 bases at V and 2 bases at J, with 10 bases between. CDR3 DNA sequence: TGCGCCAGCAGCCAGGGACACCTTCAAGAGACCCAGTACTTC. It translates to CASSQGHLQETQYF.

In this sample, this clonotype turned up many times. The chain recombines TRBV7-9 with TRBJ2-3, with TRBD2 identical over 13 bases. V shed 4 bases and J 2 bases; nucleotides not matched to a gene: 3. From germline, CDR1 is SEHNR and CDR2 FQNEAQ (reference sequence). The length of the CDR3 is 16 residues. This chain's CDR3 is CASSWGTSGDTDTQYF. The CDR3 DNA is TGTGCCAGCAGCTGGGGGACTAGCGGGGACACAGATACGCAGTATTTT.

This clonotype appeared a few times. The chain combines TRBV19 with TRBJ1-1; 9 nucleotides line up with TRBD1. Germline V lookup: CDR1 LNHDA, CDR2 SQIVND (reference sequence). The CDR3 contains 17 residues. J was trimmed by 0 bases and V by 3 bases; bases with no gene match: 8. The CDR3 DNA sequence: TGTGCCAGTAGTATTTGGACAGGGGCGAAGATGAACACTGAAGCTTTCTTT. Its translation: CASSIWTGAKMNTEAFF.

This clonotype has ten or more counts. This chain links TRBV6-8 with TRBJ2-5, with 10 bases that match TRBD2. The ends lost 3 bases at V and 2 bases at J; junction bases unmatched: 3. Germline V CDR1 and CDR2: MNHGY, SAAAGT. The CDR3 extends over 15 amino acids. The CDR3 spells CASSYQLAGQETQYF. CDR3 bases: TGTGCCAGCAGTTATCAACTAGCGGGGCAAGAGACCCAGTACTTC.

This clonotype was counted at least ten times. The CDR3 sequence is CASSQTYGYTF. As DNA, the CDR3 is TGTGCCAGCAGTCAGACTTATGGCTACACCTTC. The J gene is TRBJ1-2, the V gene TRBV3-1; D call uncertain. The CDR3 spans 11 residues. Germline V gene data show CDR1 as LGHDT and CDR2 as YNNKEL (reference sequence). V shed 6 bases and J shed 5 bases, with 7 bases lying between them. Full variable domain (outside the CDR3, taken from reference TRBV3-1 and TRBJ1-2): DTAVSQTPKYLVTQMGNDKSIKCEQNLGHDTMYWYKQDSKKFLKIMFSYNNKELIINETVPNRFSPKSPDKAHLNLHINSLELGDSAVYFCASSQTYGYTFGSGTRLTVV.